The sequence of this T cell receptor beta chain was determined in a study of blood T cell repertoires in COVID-19. The wider study: T cells, B-cell-depleted T cells, or PBMCs provided the cDNA or gDNA that served as material.

Germline lookup yields CDR1 MNHEY and CDR2 SMNVEV (reference sequence). CDR3 length: 15 amino acids. The V and J ends lost 5 bases and 4 bases, in that order; junction bases with no gene match: 9. In the authors' methods: How many nucleated cells were present was estimated from reference gene primer amplification. The data were produced by immunoSEQ multiplex PCR, yet TCRdb's version contains in-frame clones alone and is incomplete. That table gives V, J and clone size, and the DNA gave D and trimming. The profile shows 280,000 or so clones, about 91% of them singletons. The clonotype originates from a woman younger than 45 who had recovered from COVID-19. The J gene is TRBJ1-2, the V gene TRBV27; 8 bases align to TRBD1. Sample: peripheral blood. The CDR3 loop reads CASSLDRGTPYGYTF. The CDR3 DNA reads TGTGCCAGCAGTCTCGACAGGGGCACCCCCTATGGCTACACCTTC.